What follows are 9 T cell receptor beta chains derived from one specimen sequenced in a study of cytomegalovirus exposure and HLA in healthy donors. The PCR was carried out with 60 Vbeta primers and 13 Jbeta primers. Clones were read by immunoSEQ multiplex PCR, and TCRdb kept only the in-frame ones, dropping some. The profile covers about 120,000 clones, with 65% to 85% appearing a single time and under 5% taken by the ten largest. Sample: PBMCs. These receptors came from a man aged 18 to 29 in good health and CMV-seropositive.

The count of this clone is one. This chain joins TRBV19 and TRBJ2-2; D remains ambiguous. The length of the CDR3 is 15 residues. Germline-derived CDR1 and CDR2 are LNHDA and SQIVND (reference sequence). V was pared by 1 base and J by 0 bases, with 6 bases between. CDR3 protein: CASSIGQANTGELFF. As DNA, the CDR3 is TGTGCCAGTAGTATAGGGCAGGCGAACACCGGGGAGCTGTTTTTT. The whole variable domain, filled in from reference TRBV19 and TRBJ2-2, reads DGGITQSPKYLFRKEGQNVTLSCEQNLNHDAMYWYRQDPGQGLRLIYYSQIVNDFQKGDIAEGYSVSREKKESFPLTVTSAQKNPTAFYLCASSIGQANTGELFFGEGSRLTVL.

The CDR3 DNA reads as TGTGCCTGGAGGCGGGGAAACACCGGGGAGCTGTTTTTT. It is translated as CAWRRGNTGELFF. V and J are TRBV30 and TRBJ2-2; TRBD2 might be the D (6 bases). CDR3 length: 13 residues. Trimming removed 3 bases from V and 2 bases from J, with 7 bases in between. The germline V gene encodes CDR1 GTSNPN and CDR2 SVGIG (reference sequence). The full variable domain, with the rest looked up from reference TRBV30 and TRBJ2-2, is SQTIHQWPATLVQPVGSPLSLECTVEGTSNPNLYWYRQAAGRGLQLLFYSVGIGQISSEVPQNLSASRPQDRQFILSSKKLLLSDSGFYLCAWRRGNTGELFFGEGSRLTVL.

V and J are TRBV30 and TRBJ2-1; a weak D match, TRBD2 (5 bases). Germline CDR1 and CDR2: GTSNPN and SVGIG (reference sequence). With 0 bases removed from V and 12 bases from J, the gap between germline ends came to 12 bases. CDR3 length: 12 residues. As DNA, the CDR3 is TGTGCCTGGAGTGTGCTCGGGGTTGGGCAGTTCTTC. This translates into CAWSVLGVGQFF.

The CDR3: CAISESATGYGYTF. CDR3 DNA sequence: TGTGCCATCAGTGAGTCCGCGACAGGCTATGGCTACACCTTC. This rearrangement joins TRBV10-3 to TRBJ1-2; maybe TRBD1 (6 bases). This CDR3 spans 14 amino acids. V lost 0 bases, J lost 4 bases, and 9 bases lay in between. Germline V lookup: CDR1 ENHRY, CDR2 SYGVKD.

The chain uses TRBV4-1 and TRBJ2-7, with TRBD2 matching 8 bases. After removal of 0 bases from V and 4 bases from J, the junction contained 8 bases not matched to a gene. CDR1 is MGHRA and CDR2 is YSYEKL in the germline V gene. The CDR3 covers 16 residues. Here the CDR3 reads CASSQEQRGSVYEQYF. In DNA form, the CDR3 reads TGCGCCAGCAGCCAAGAACAGCGGGGGAGTGTGTACGAGCAGTACTTC.

The chain carries TRBV6-5 and TRBJ2-7; 10 bases align to TRBD2. Germline CDR1 MNHEY, CDR2 SVGAGI. The CDR3 consists of 14 residues. V gave up 5 bases and J gave up 3 bases; unmatched junction bases: 4. The DNA of the CDR3 is TGTGCCAGCAGTGGGCTAGCGGGAGACTACGAGCAGTACTTC. Translating it yields CASSGLAGDYEQYF.

This rearrangement joins TRBV19 to TRBJ1-1; 8 positions match TRBD1. J lost 9 bases, V lost 3 bases, and 6 bases had no gene match. The CDR3 contains 13 residues. From germline, CDR1 is LNHDA and CDR2 SQIVND (reference sequence). Written as DNA, the CDR3 is TGTGCCAGTAGTATGGGACAGGCACCCAAAGCTTTCTTT. Amino acid sequence: CASSMGQAPKAFF.

This rearrangement joins TRBV19 to TRBJ2-2; a possible D gene is TRBD1 (6 bases). V was cut by 6 bases and J by 7 bases, with 9 bases left in between. The CDR3 covers 12 residues. The germline CDR1 and CDR2 sequences are LNHDA and SQIVND (reference sequence). CDR3 protein: CASREGVGELFF. Here the CDR3 DNA reads TGTGCCAGTAGAGAGGGGGTCGGGGAGCTGTTTTTT.

The rearrangement joins TRBV15 to TRBJ2-1; D gene uncertain. The V end lost 10 bases, the J end lost 8 bases, and 15 bases lay between the germline ends. The V gene's germline CDR1 is LNHNV and CDR2 YYDKDF (reference sequence). The CDR3 runs 12 residues. CDR3 bases: TGTGCCATCCTAAGTACTAACGATGAGCAGTTCTTC. Translating it yields CAILSTNDEQFF.